A selection of T cell receptor beta chains follows, all from one sample in a study. Using its own MiXCR run on the RT-PCR reads, TCRdb lists one record per CDR3 protein. This sample has hundreds of thousands of distinct CDR3 sequences; 13% to 15% occur once, and the top ten carry 3.6%. The specimen was memory CD4+ T cells from blood. The receptors come from a female donor in good health, serving as a healthy control. Each CDR3 is given with its conserved first and last residue. D genes are given only for firm matches. Not all rows give a size; the values are once, few, many and, for expanded clones, a class.

j_call | d_call | v_call | clone_size | cdr3_nt | cdr3_aa
TRBJ2-2 | - | TRBV4-1 | many | TGCGCCAGCAGCCCTGGTTCGCTCACCGGGGAGCTGTTTTTT | CASSPGSLTGELFF
TRBJ1-3 | - | TRBV7-8 | - | TGTGCCAGCAGCTTAGCCAGGGGAACTGGAAACACCATATATTTT | CASSLARGTGNTIYF
TRBJ2-2 | - | TRBV5-1 | - | TGCGCCAGCAGCTTGGCCGGAGCGACGCACACCGGGGAGCTGTTTTTT | CASSLAGATHTGELFF
TRBJ1-1 | - | TRBV7-3 | many | TGTGCCAGCAGCTTAATGGGGGCAGACACTGAAGCTTTCTTT | CASSLMGADTEAFF
TRBJ1-6 | TRBD1 | TRBV27 | few | TGTGCCAGCAGTTCCTATAGACAGGGGTCGCCCCTCCACTTT | CASSSYRQGSPLHF
TRBJ2-1 | - | TRBV6-2/TRBV6-3 | few | TGTGCCAGCAGCCGCCCACCCGATGAGCAGTTCTTC | CASSRPPDEQFF
TRBJ2-2 | TRBD2 | TRBV6-5 | - | TGTGCCAGCAGTTACTCGATCCTAGCGGGAGAGCCCGGGGAGCTGTTTTTT | CASSYSILAGEPGELFF
TRBJ1-6 | TRBD1 | TRBV2 | few | TGTGCCAGCAGTCCGGACAGGGGCGCCTATTCACCCCTCCACTTT | CASSPDRGAYSPLHF
TRBJ2-1 | - | TRBV7-2 | many | TGTGCCAGCAGCTTAGACAGGGCTTCCTACAATGAGCAGTTCTTC | CASSLDRASYNEQFF
TRBJ2-1 | - | TRBV5-5 | many | TGTGCCAGCAGCTTGGCCGGCTCCTTCGAATACAATGAGCAGTTCTTC | CASSLAGSFEYNEQFF
TRBJ2-2 | - | TRBV18 | many | TGTGCCAGCTCACTGGAGGGGCCGAACACCGGGGAGCTGTTTTTT | CASSLEGPNTGELFF
TRBJ1-1 | - | TRBV14 | few | TGTGCCAGCGCACTTCCCACTGGCGAAGCTTTCTTT | CASALPTGEAFF
TRBJ1-6 | - | TRBV7-2 | - | TGTGCCAGCAGCTTAGCAGGGTCGCAGGGCTTAAATAATTCACCCCTCCACTTT | CASSLAGSQGLNNSPLHF
TRBJ1-4 | - | TRBV5-1 | - | TGCGCCAGCAGCTACGGGGGCCTTATTAATGAAAAACTGTTTTTT | CASSYGGLINEKLFF
TRBJ1-2 | - | TRBV7-9 | many | TGTGCCAGCAGCTCAGAACCCAGGGGCTATGGCTACACCTTC | CASSSEPRGYGYTF
TRBJ2-6 | - | TRBV28 | few | TGTGCCAGCAGTTTACATAGCTCTGGGGCCAACGTCCTGACTTTC | CASSLHSSGANVLTF
TRBJ2-7 | - | TRBV20-1 | - | TGCAGTGCTAGTTCCGAGCAGTACTTC | CSASSEQYF
TRBJ1-1 | - | TRBV29-1 | - | TGCAGCGTTGGTGAGACAGGAAGATCTGAAGCTTTCTTT | CSVGETGRSEAFF
TRBJ1-1 | - | TRBV7-2 | many | TGTGCCAGCAGCTCCCCATTGAACACTGAAGCTTTCTTT | CASSSPLNTEAFF
TRBJ2-7 | TRBD2 | TRBV9 | - | TGTGCCAGCAGCCCCTACGGACTAGCGGGAGACCACGAGCAGTACTTC | CASSPYGLAGDHEQYF
TRBJ2-4 | TRBD2 | TRBV20-1 | - | TGCAGTGCTAGAGCCGATTCGACTAGCGGAGCAAACATTCAGTACTTC | CSARADSTSGANIQYF
TRBJ1-6 | TRBD1 | TRBV4-2 | - | TGTGCCAGCAGCCAAGCGGGGACAGATAATAATTCACCCCTCCACTTT | CASSQAGTDNNSPLHF
TRBJ2-5 | - | TRBV7-9 | once | TGTGCCAGCAGCCCAGGGGTCTTAGAGACCCAGTACTTC | CASSPGVLETQYF
TRBJ1-2 | - | TRBV9 | - | TGTGCCAGCAGCGCCGGGACATTCACCCCTACAGGGTATGGCTACACCTTC | CASSAGTFTPTGYGYTF
TRBJ2-1 | - | TRBV28 | few | TGTGCCAGCAGTTTTGAGGGTGAGCAGTTCTTC | CASSFEGEQFF
TRBJ1-1 | - | TRBV30 | - | TGTGCCGCCCGGGAGGGCAGCGGCACTGAAGCTTTCTTT | CAAREGSGTEAFF
TRBJ2-6 | - | TRBV5-1 | - | TGCGCCAGCACTCTGAGCACTGGGGCCAACGTCCTGACTTTC | CASTLSTGANVLTF
TRBJ2-3 | TRBD2 | TRBV10-2 | few | TGCGCCAGCAGTGACCCCGGGACTAGCGGGAGTACAGATACGCAGTATTTT | CASSDPGTSGSTDTQYF
TRBJ2-3 | - | TRBV20-1 | - | TGCAGTTCTAGAGAAGGCCCAGGGGCAGATACGCAGTATTTT | CSSREGPGADTQYF
TRBJ2-2 | - | TRBV7-3 | - | TGTGCCAGCAGCTCGTCATATGGACTAACTGCGAACACCGGGGAGCTGTTTTTT | CASSSSYGLTANTGELFF
TRBJ2-1 | - | TRBV10-3 | - | TGTGCCATCAGCTCCCCAACGGGGGACCTATCCTACAATGAGCAGTTCTTC | CAISSPTGDLSYNEQFF
TRBJ2-2 | - | TRBV5-1 | many | TGCGCCAGCAGATCCGGACAGACCCCGAACACCGGGGAGCTGTTTTTT | CASRSGQTPNTGELFF
TRBJ2-3 | - | TRBV11-2 | few | TGTGCCAGCAGCTTCACCGAGGGCCCAACAGATACGCAGTATTTT | CASSFTEGPTDTQYF
TRBJ2-1 | - | TRBV7-9 | many | TGTGCCAGCAGCTTTGGTTCAACCGGCAATGAGCAGTTCTTC | CASSFGSTGNEQFF
TRBJ2-7 | - | TRBV6-5 | few | TGTGCCACCCGCCGGGTAATGTCTAACGAGCAGTACTTC | CATRRVMSNEQYF
TRBJ2-1 | TRBD2 | TRBV9 | few | TGTGCCAGCAGCGTAGGGGCTAGCGGGGGGGCCCTAACCATCCAGTTCTTC | CASSVGASGGALTIQFF
TRBJ2-1 | - | TRBV20-1 | - | TGCAGTGCTAGGTCTCGACAGGACCAAGAGCAGTTCTTC | CSARSRQDQEQFF
TRBJ1-2 | TRBD1 | TRBV11-3 | - | TGTGCCAGCAGCAAGGGGACAGGGGCCTCCTATGGCTACACCTTC | CASSKGTGASYGYTF
TRBJ2-1 | - | TRBV5-6 | few | TGTGCCAGCAGCTTGGTCGGTAGGGTTGAGCAGTTCTTC | CASSLVGRVEQFF
TRBJ2-5 | TRBD2 | TRBV5-6 | few | TGTGCCAGCAGCCTCCCCGGGGTAGCGGGGGGAGGAGAGACCCAGTACTTC | CASSLPGVAGGGETQYF
TRBJ2-7 | TRBD2 | TRBV27 | many | TGTGCCAGCAGTAACCCTGGACTAGCGGGAGGTTACGAGCAGTACTTC | CASSNPGLAGGYEQYF
TRBJ2-5 | TRBD2 | TRBV7-9 | many | TGTGCCAGCAGCCCCCCGGGGAGGGCCCAAGAGACCCAGTACTTC | CASSPPGRAQETQYF
TRBJ1-5 | - | TRBV4-3 | - | TGCGCCAGCAGCTCGACATGGGATCAGCCCCAGCATTTT | CASSSTWDQPQHF
TRBJ2-1 | - | TRBV7-8 | few | TGTGCCAGCAACATGGAGGGTGGCTCCTACAATGAGCAGTTCTTC | CASNMEGGSYNEQFF
TRBJ2-7 | - | TRBV6-6 | - | TGTGCCAGCACCGGGACCAGATCCTACGAGCAGTACTTC | CASTGTRSYEQYF
TRBJ2-1 | TRBD2 | TRBV6-2/TRBV6-3 | - | TGTGCCAGCAGTTACTCATCGGGACTAGCGGGTAACCCCAATGAGCAGTTCTTC | CASSYSSGLAGNPNEQFF
TRBJ2-3 | - | TRBV7-2 | many | TGTGCCAGCAGCTCCTTACCGGGACAACAAGATACGCAGTATTTT | CASSSLPGQQDTQYF